One and the same sample provided the 17 T cell receptor beta chains below, sequenced in a study of T-cell memory formation after mild COVID-19. TCRdb re-analysed the 5' RACE reads in MiXCR, keeping a single row per CDR3 protein. The table shows 100,000 to 140,000 distinct CDR3 sequences, with around 14% occurring only once. Sequencing input: PBMCs or a T cell subset sorted from them (not recorded which). The receptors here all came from a man between 18 and 35 years old who had mild COVID-19 (a few samples of this study predate the infection). Cell type and time point are not known.

In its sample, this clonotype was seen a few times. The chain couples TRBV11-2 to TRBJ2-4, with D perhaps given as TRBD1 or TRBD2 (5 bases each). CDR3 size: 17 residues. The germline V and J ends were trimmed by 5 bases and 6 bases, with 23 bases remaining between them. Germline V gene lookup returns CDR1 SGHAT and CDR2 FQNNGV. CDR3 in amino acids: CASSARGFGASGNIQYF. CDR3 sequence (DNA): TGTGCCAGCAGCGCCAGAGGGTTCGGGGCGAGCGGAAACATTCAGTACTTC. Supplemented by reference TRBV11-2 and TRBJ2-4, the full variable domain reads EAGVAQSPRYKIIEKRQSVAFWCNPISGHATLYWYQQILGQGPKLLIQFQNNGVVDDSQLPKDRFSAERLKGVDSTLKIQPAKLEDSAVYLCASSARGFGASGNIQYFGAGTRLSVL.

V usage is TRBV21-1 and J usage is TRBJ2-7; the D call TRBD1 from the table was never checked on the DNA. TRBV21-1 is a documented pseudogene. The CDR3 contains 15 residues. CDR3 residues: CASSKEGEDPYEQYV. The CDR3 DNA sequence: TGTGCCAGCAGCAAAGAGGGGGAAGATCCCTACGAGCAGTACGTC.

This chain joins TRBV4-1 and TRBJ2-1; TRBD2 matches 7 bases. The J segment lost 5 bases and the V segment lost 0 bases, leaving 7 bases of the junction unmatched. CDR1 MGHRA and CDR2 YSYEKL come from the germline V gene. The CDR3 sequence is 16 residues long. CDR3 in DNA: TGCGCCAGCAGCCAAGATTCCGGGCTAGCGGACAATGAGCAGTTCTTC. This encodes CASSQDSGLADNEQFF.

This clonotype showed up just a few times. The rearrangement joins TRBV12-5 to TRBJ2-3, with 7 bases aligning to TRBD1. CDR3 length: 15 amino acids. CDR1 is LGHNT, CDR2 FRNRAP, per germline. V lost 5 bases and J lost 0; bases outside the gene matches: 5. The CDR3 protein is CASGPGQRSTDTQYF. CDR3 bases: TGTGCTAGTGGTCCGGGACAGCGAAGCACAGATACGCAGTATTTT.

The CDR3 protein is CATSRDHRRAGDQETQYF. CDR3 nucleotides: TGTGCCACCAGCAGAGATCATAGGCGAGCGGGGGACCAAGAGACCCAGTACTTC. The chain employs TRBV15 and TRBJ2-5; TRBD2 matches at 8 bases. V gave up 0 bases and J gave up 0 bases; unmatched junction bases: 9. Looked up from germline, CDR1 is LNHNV and CDR2 is YYDKDF (reference sequence). This CDR3 has 18 residues.

This clonotype has a handful of counts. The gene calls are TRBV27 and TRBJ2-7, with 8 bases aligning to TRBD1. The CDR3 is 16 amino acids. V gave up 3 bases and J gave up 0 bases; unmatched junction bases: 7. Germline loops: CDR1 MNHEY, CDR2 SMNVEV (reference sequence). The CDR3 here is CASSFLQGESSYEQYF. In nucleotides, the CDR3 is TGTGCCAGCAGTTTCTTACAGGGGGAGAGCTCCTACGAGCAGTACTTC.

This clonotype was counted many times. V gene TRBV3-1 combines with J gene TRBJ2-7; D perhaps matches TRBD2 (5 bases). The V and J ends lost 6 bases and 6 bases respectively, with 21 bases between them. The CDR3 loop spans 15 amino acids. Per germline, CDR1 LGHDT and CDR2 YNNKEL (reference sequence). For the CDR3, the DNA is TGTGCCAGCAGAAGCACTAGGGCTGAGCTGATCGAGCAGTACTTC. It translates to CASRSTRAELIEQYF.

This clonotype was detected only a few times. The chain carries TRBV30 and TRBJ1-2, with D possibly TRBD1 on 5 matching bases. Looked up from germline, CDR1 is GTSNPN and CDR2 is SVGIG (reference sequence). V was clipped by 1 base and J by 5 bases, with 8 bases between them. The CDR3 sequence is 12 residues long. The chain's CDR3 is CAWSGQGYGYTF. DNA of the CDR3: TGTGCCTGGAGTGGGCAGGGATATGGCTACACCTTC.

This sequence joins TRBV10-3 and TRBJ2-7; 9 bases are shared with TRBD1. This CDR3 comprises 14 residues. The germline CDR1 and CDR2 sequences are ENHRY and SYGVKD. The J segment lost 3 bases and the V segment lost 0 bases, leaving 0 bases of the junction unmatched. CDR3 protein: CAISESTGGYEQYF. As DNA, the CDR3 is TGTGCCATCAGTGAGTCGACAGGGGGCTACGAGCAGTACTTC.

The chain joins TRBV12-3 or TRBV12-4 to TRBJ1-1; 8 bases agree with TRBD1. V trimming: 2 bases; J trimming: 1 base; junction bases outside the gene matches: 3. The CDR3 totals 15 residues. As DNA, the CDR3 is TGTGCCAGCAGTTTAACAGGGGGATGGAACACTGAAGCTTTCTTT. Protein: CASSLTGGWNTEAFF.

The V call is TRBV5-1, the J call TRBJ1-5, with no clear D. Germline CDR1 is SGHRS and CDR2 is YFSETQ. V was pared by 0 bases and J by 2 bases, with 3 bases between. The CDR3 consists of 13 residues. The CDR3 coding sequence is TGCGCCAGCAGCTTGGCCGGCAATCAGCCCCAGCATTTT. It is translated as CASSLAGNQPQHF.

The chain has TRBV5-1 and TRBJ2-7; TRBD1 might be the D (5 bases). Per the germline V gene, CDR1 is SGHRS and CDR2 is YFSETQ. Trimming removed 1 base from V and 3 bases from J, with 11 bases in between. The CDR3 length is 14 residues. This chain's CDR3 is CASSLTQDNYEQYF. The CDR3 DNA reads TGCGCCAGCAGCTTGACACAGGATAACTACGAGCAGTACTTC.

This clonotype was counted at least ten times. This chain connects TRBV29-1 to TRBJ2-2, with D maybe TRBD1 (7 bases). Germline V gene lookup returns CDR1 SQVTM and CDR2 ANQGSEA. The V end lost 0 bases, the J end lost 4 bases, and 24 bases lay between the germline ends. This CDR3 is built from 19 residues. The CDR3 is CSVEDPFNGGTVSTGELFF. The CDR3 nucleotides read TGCAGCGTTGAAGATCCATTTAACGGAGGGACAGTAAGCACCGGGGAGCTGTTTTTT.

This clonotype was counted a few times. The V gene is TRBV7-2, the J gene TRBJ2-2; no definite D call. Trimming removed 4 bases from V and 4 bases from J, with 13 bases in between. CDR1 is SGHTA and CDR2 is FQGNSA in the germline V gene. This CDR3 contains 15 residues. CDR3 coding DNA: TGTGCCAGCAGCTACGCAGGCCCAACCACCGGGGAGCTGTTTTTT. Translation gives CASSYAGPTTGELFF.

V gene TRBV7-8 combines with J gene TRBJ2-3; D gene uncertain. Germline CDR1 is SGHVS and CDR2 is FQNEAQ. This CDR3 contains 16 residues. Deletions cut 5 bases from V and 6 bases from J, with 21 bases between. The CDR3, as DNA: TGTGCCAGCAGCAGTACCGCCCCGGCCCCGTCGGATACGCAGTATTTT. Its protein product is CASSSTAPAPSDTQYF.

This clonotype was picked up many times. The rearrangement uses TRBV4-1 and TRBJ2-7; no clear D. Trimming took off 2 bases at V and 5 bases at J, with 4 bases between the two ends. Germline assignment: CDR1 MGHRA and CDR2 YSYEKL. CDR3 length: 11 amino acids. In DNA, the CDR3 is TGCGCCAGCAGCCAAATGGACGAGCAGTACTTC. Amino acid sequence: CASSQMDEQYF.

This sequence joins TRBV20-1 and TRBJ2-7; D gene ambiguous. The V gene's germline CDR1 is DFQATT and CDR2 SNEGSKA (reference sequence). The CDR3 is 13 amino acids. The ends were cut back, 3 bases at V and 3 bases at J, with 12 bases in the middle. The CDR3 sequence: CSASPGPYYEQYF. For the CDR3, the DNA is TGCAGTGCTAGCCCAGGACCCTACTACGAGCAGTACTTC.